This record covers a single T cell receptor beta chain. The record originates from a study of T cell responses to AZD1222 COVID-19 vaccine. The CDR3 spans 11 residues. The germline gives CDR1 SGHRS, CDR2 YFSETQ. The ends were cut back, 4 bases at V and 7 bases at J, with 6 bases in the middle. Sequencing was performed with immunoSEQ multiplex PCR; in TCRdb, only in-frame clones are kept and a portion is missing. Found here are 150,000 or so clones, more than 80% of them singletons; the top ten hold around 0.9%. The specimen comprised peripheral blood, sampled on day 0 of MenACWY control vaccination. J is TRBJ2-1 and V is TRBV5-1; D not resolved. The clonotype was recovered from an adult in good health. The CDR3 DNA reads as TGCGCCAGCAGCGTTGGGAATGAGCAGTTCTTC. Protein: CASSVGNEQFF.